The entry below gives a single TCR beta chain sequence along with its context. The antigen remains unidentified. Relative to the germline gene, one junction end is altered; a read error may explain this. Germline V gene lookup returns CDR1 LGHNA and CDR2 YSLEER. CDR3 length: 18 amino acids. These data are taken from a study of T cell repertoires in cytomegalovirus infection. Study-level information: TCR beta signatures that were public indicated CMV infection and matching HLA type. The study's findings and limits: HLA-C-restricted CMV clonotypes gave the most frequent clonotype in two of eight donors. The cumulative frequency of public TCR beta families identified carriers of CMV plus the relevant HLA.

TCRdb independently ran MiXCR on the reads; one entry per CDR3 protein. The sample holds some 350,000 distinct CDR3 sequences, 15% to 20% seen once. This chain uses TRBV4-3 with TRBJ2-3; 14 bases map to TRBD2. This sequence was found in a human donor in good health (CMV status not recorded). Some clones in this sample may be carry-over from other donors' samples. Material: PBMCs. In nucleotides, the CDR3 is TGCACCAGCAGCCCGGGACTAGCGGGAGAAGGGGGCACAGATACGCAGTATTTT. Translated, it gives CTSSPGLAGEGGTDTQYF.